These 4 T cell receptor beta chains were all obtained from the same sample, sequenced in a study of blood T cell repertoires in COVID-19. Sequencing was performed with immunoSEQ multiplex PCR; in TCRdb, only in-frame clones are kept and a portion is missing. The table lists fewer than 250,000 clones, just over 85% of them singletons, with 3.5% to 4.5% in the top ten. Specimen: PBMCs or T cells enriched from blood (not recorded which). These receptors were obtained from a middle-aged woman with acute COVID-19.

This sequence joins TRBV28 and TRBJ1-1; D is undetermined. Per the germline V gene, CDR1 is MDHEN and CDR2 is SYDVKM. V lost 8 bases to trimming and J lost 4 bases, with 14 bases between them. The CDR3 is 13 residues long. CDR3 nucleotides: TGTGCCAGCTTCCGAGGACTTCTCACTGAAGCTTTCTTT. This sequence encodes CASFRGLLTEAFF.

The chain uses TRBV24-1 and TRBJ2-1; possibly TRBD1 for D (6 bases). The germline V gene has CDR1 KGHDR and CDR2 SFDVKD. V lost 4 bases and J 10 bases, leaving 10 bases between the germline ends. This CDR3 is 12 amino acids long. The CDR3 region has the DNA TGTGCCACCAGTGAAAACAGGGAAGAGCAGTTCTTC. Translation: CATSENREEQFF.

This clone was observed a single time. V gene TRBV3-1 (or the pseudogene TRBV3-2) combines with J gene TRBJ2-6; maybe TRBD2 (6 bases). This CDR3 spans 16 amino acids. Germline V gives CDR1 LGHDT, CDR2 YNNKEL (reference sequence). With 0 bases removed from V and 3 bases from J, the gap between germline ends came to 9 bases. Written as DNA, the CDR3 is TGTGCCAGCAGCCAAGATCGGAGGGGTGGGGCCAACGTCCTGACTTTC. Translation: CASSQDRRGGANVLTF.

This sequence joins TRBV7-7 and TRBJ2-3; 9 bases are shared with TRBD2. V lost 5 bases, J lost 2 bases, and 8 bases stayed unmatched. Germline CDR1 SSHAT, CDR2 FNYEAQ (reference sequence). This CDR3 is 16 amino acids long. CDR3 protein: CASSPQTSGYTDTQYF. The CDR3 DNA reads TGTGCCAGCAGCCCACAAACTAGCGGGTACACAGATACGCAGTATTTT. The full variable domain, completed using reference TRBV7-7 and TRBJ2-3, is GAGVSQSPRYKVTKRGQDVTLRCDPISSHATLYWYQQALGQGPEFLTYFNYEAQPDKSGLPSDRFSAERPEGSISTLTIQRTEQRDSAMYRCASSPQTSGYTDTQYFGPGTRLTVL.